The clone carrying this TCR beta chain was observed many times. This record belongs to a study of Graves' ophthalmopathy and Graves' hyperthyroidism. Overall study context: By definition, stable hyperthyroidism involved no ophthalmopathy within 18 months of follow-up.

From RNA, the CDR3 regions of TCR beta chains were amplified and sequenced. The first-round RT-PCR employed HTBI primers together with the Qiagen OneStep RT-PCR kit. A multiplex PCR was then performed as the second round. From the multiplex PCR reads, TCRdb called clonotypes with MiXCR, one entry per CDR3 protein. The data show some 1.1 million distinct CDR3 sequences, 35% to 45% seen once. CDR1 is KGHDR and CDR2 is SFDVKD in the germline V gene. The CDR3 extends over 14 amino acids. Trimming cost V 1 base and J 4 bases, with 9 bases left between them. The sequence was collected from an adult man with Graves' hyperthyroidism. This chain connects TRBV24-1 to TRBJ1-2; D is undetermined. The sample consisted of peripheral blood or thyroid tissue (not recorded which). The CDR3 sequence is CATSDLDGTYGYTF. DNA for the CDR3: TGTGCCACCAGTGATTTAGACGGCACCTATGGCTACACCTTC.